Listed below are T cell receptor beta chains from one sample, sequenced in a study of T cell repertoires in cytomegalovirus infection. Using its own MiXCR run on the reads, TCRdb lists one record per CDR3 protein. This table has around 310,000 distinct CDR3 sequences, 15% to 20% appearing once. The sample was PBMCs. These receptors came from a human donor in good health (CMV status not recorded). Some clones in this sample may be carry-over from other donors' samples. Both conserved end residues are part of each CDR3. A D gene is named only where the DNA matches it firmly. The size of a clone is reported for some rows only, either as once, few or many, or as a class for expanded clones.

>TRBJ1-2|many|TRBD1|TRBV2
TGTGCCAGCAGTCGACAGGGCGGCTATGGCTACACCTTC
CASSRQGGYGYTF
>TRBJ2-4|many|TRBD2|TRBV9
TGTGCCAGCAGCCTGACTAGCGGGGGGCCCGGATCCCTAGCCAAAAACATTCAGTACTTC
CASSLTSGGPGSLAKNIQYF
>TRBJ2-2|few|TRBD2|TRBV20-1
TGCAGTGCAACCCCAGGGCTAGCGGGGAAAGCCGGGGAGCTGTTTTTT
CSATPGLAGKAGELFF
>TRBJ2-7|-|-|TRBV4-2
TGTGCCAGCAGCCAAGATCTCCCGGCAGGGGCGAGGGTAATCTCCTACGAGCAGTACTTC
CASSQDLPAGARVISYEQYF
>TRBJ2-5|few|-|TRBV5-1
TGCGCCAGCAGCTGGAACCAGGGACTCCAAGAGACCCAGTACTTC
CASSWNQGLQETQYF
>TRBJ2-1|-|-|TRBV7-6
TGTGCCAGCAGCTTAGCAGTCGGACCTAATTGGAATGAGCAGTTCTTC
CASSLAVGPNWNEQFF
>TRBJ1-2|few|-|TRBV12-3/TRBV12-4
TGTGCCAGCAGTTCGGACGAGAACTATGGCTACACCTTC
CASSSDENYGYTF
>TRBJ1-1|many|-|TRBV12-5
TGTGCTAGTGGTTCCGGGGCCACCACATTTATGAACACTGAAGCTTTCTTT
CASGSGATTFMNTEAFF
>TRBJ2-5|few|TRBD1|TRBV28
TGTGCCAGCAGAACAGGGGGCGCGGAAGAGACCCAGTACTTC
CASRTGGAEETQYF
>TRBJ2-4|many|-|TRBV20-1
TGCAGTGCTAGTGGGACCCAAGGGAAAGAAAACATTCAGTACTTC
CSASGTQGKENIQYF
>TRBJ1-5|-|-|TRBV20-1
TGCAGTGCTAGAGAAGGTTCCCGGTCACTGCCCCAGCATTTT
CSAREGSRSLPQHF
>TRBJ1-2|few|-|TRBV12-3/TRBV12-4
TGTGCCAGCAGGCCCGGGACGGTTAACTATGGCTACACCTTC
CASRPGTVNYGYTF
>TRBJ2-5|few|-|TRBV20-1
TGCAGTGCCAGGGGGGCTAGCGGAGGCCCGGAGACCCAGTACTTC
CSARGASGGPETQYF
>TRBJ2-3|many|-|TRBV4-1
TGCGCCAGCAGCCAAGCCGTGGGAGTTTCCTTCACAGATACGCAGTATTTT
CASSQAVGVSFTDTQYF
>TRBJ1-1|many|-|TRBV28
TGTGCCAGCAGTTCCCCTGGGAGGGCCCTGAACACTGAAGCTTTCTTT
CASSSPGRALNTEAFF
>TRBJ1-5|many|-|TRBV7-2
TGTGCCAGCAGCTTGGGGAATCAGCCCCAGCATTTT
CASSLGNQPQHF
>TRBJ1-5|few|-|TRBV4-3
TGCGCCAGCAGCCAAGACCTGGGGAGGGGCAATCAGCCCCAGCATTTT
CASSQDLGRGNQPQHF
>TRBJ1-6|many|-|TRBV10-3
TGTGCCATCGGGGAACAGGCACTAGGTTCACCCCTCCACTTT
CAIGEQALGSPLHF
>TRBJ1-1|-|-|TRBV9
TGTGCCAGCAGCGTAGGGGGCGGTAGCGGCTCTGAAGCTTTCTTT
CASSVGGGSGSEAFF
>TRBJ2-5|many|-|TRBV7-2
TGTGCCAGCAGCACAGACAGGACCTCGTGGGCCCAGTACTTC
CASSTDRTSWAQYF
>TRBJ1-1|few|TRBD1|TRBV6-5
TGTGCCAGCAGTTACAGGGGACAGGGGGGTTCTGAAGCTTTCTTT
CASSYRGQGGSEAFF
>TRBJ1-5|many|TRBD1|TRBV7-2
TGTGCCAGCAGCTTACAGGGGGACCAGCCCCAGCATTTT
CASSLQGDQPQHF
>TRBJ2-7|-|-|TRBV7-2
TGTGCCAGCAGTTGGATCCCCGGGACTGAGTACGAGCAGTACTTC
CASSWIPGTEYEQYF
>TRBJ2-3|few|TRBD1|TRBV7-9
TGTGCCAGCAGCTCAAGACAGGGGTTCACAGATACGCAGTATTTT
CASSSRQGFTDTQYF
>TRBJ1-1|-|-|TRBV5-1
TGCGCCAGCAGCTTCGGGGCAGGGGTCAACACTGAAGCTTTCTTT
CASSFGAGVNTEAFF
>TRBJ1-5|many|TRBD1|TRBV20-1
TGCAGTGCCAGCGGGGGGCAGGGGGCTAGGGGAAACAATCAGCCCCAGCATTTT
CSASGGQGARGNNQPQHF
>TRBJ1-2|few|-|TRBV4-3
TGCGCCAGCAGCCAAGACCCGGCTGAATTCTATGGCTACACCTTC
CASSQDPAEFYGYTF
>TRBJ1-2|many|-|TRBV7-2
TGTGCCAGCAGCTTAGCCCTCATCAGAAGGGCGGAGGGCTACACCTTC
CASSLALIRRAEGYTF
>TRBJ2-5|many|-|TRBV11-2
TGTGCCAGCAGCTCAGCATGGGGGGCCGGAGAGACCCAGTACTTC
CASSSAWGAGETQYF
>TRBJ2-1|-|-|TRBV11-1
TGTGCCAGCAGCTTAGGAGGGTGGAATGAGCAGTTCTTC
CASSLGGWNEQFF
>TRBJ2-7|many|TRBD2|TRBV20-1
TGCAGTGCTAAGCGGGGGGGCAGTCTCCAGCAGTACTTC
CSAKRGGSLQQYF
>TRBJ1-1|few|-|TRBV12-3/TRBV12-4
TGTGCCAGCAGTTTGGCTTTACCTGAAGCTTTCTTT
CASSLALPEAFF
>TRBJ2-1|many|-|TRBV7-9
TGTGCCAGCAGCCCGAACAGGACAGACCCTTACAATGAGCAGTTCTTC
CASSPNRTDPYNEQFF
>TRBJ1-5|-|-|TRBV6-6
TGTGCCAGCAGACCGGGTTGGGCTTCAAATCAGCCCCAGCATTTT
CASRPGWASNQPQHF
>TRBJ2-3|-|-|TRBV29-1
TGCAGCGTTGACGGGGATACGCAGTATTTT
CSVDGDTQYF
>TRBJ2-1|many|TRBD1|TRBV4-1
TGCGCCAGCAGCCCGGACAGGGGCAGACCTGAGAGCTCCTACAATGAGCAGTTCTTC
CASSPDRGRPESSYNEQFF
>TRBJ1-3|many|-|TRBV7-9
TGTGCCAGCAGCCGGACAGTCTCTGGAAACACCATATATTTT
CASSRTVSGNTIYF
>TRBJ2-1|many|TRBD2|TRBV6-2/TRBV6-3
TGTGCCAGCAGTGAGTGGGGCGGGGGGGCCTATGAGCAGTTCTTC
CASSEWGGGAYEQFF
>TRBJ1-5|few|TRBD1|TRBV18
TGTGCCAGCTCACCGCGACAGGGCCCAGGGAATCAGCCCCAGCATTTT
CASSPRQGPGNQPQHF
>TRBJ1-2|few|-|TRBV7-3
TGTGCCAGCAGCTTAGGAGGGACGGACTATGGCTACACCTTC
CASSLGGTDYGYTF
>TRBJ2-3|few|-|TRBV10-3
TGTGCCATCAGGGGGGGAGTCCTTAGCACAGATACGCAGTATTTT
CAIRGGVLSTDTQYF
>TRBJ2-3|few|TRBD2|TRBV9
TGTGCCAGCAGCAAAACTGGCACTAGCGGGGGGATCAGCACAGATACGCAGTATTTT
CASSKTGTSGGISTDTQYF
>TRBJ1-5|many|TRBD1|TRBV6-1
TGTGCCAGCACCGGGACAGGAATCCAGCCCCAGCATTTT
CASTGTGIQPQHF
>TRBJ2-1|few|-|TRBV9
TGTGCCAGCAGCGTAGAGGGTCAGGCTGACAATGAGCAGTTCTTC
CASSVEGQADNEQFF
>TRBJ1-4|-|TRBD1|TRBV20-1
TGCAGGGCCCCAGGGGGCGACGATGAAAAACTGTTTTTT
CRAPGGDDEKLFF
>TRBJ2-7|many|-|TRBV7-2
TGTGCCAGCAGCCTATCAGAAGGAGGGGGGTACGAGCAGTACTTC
CASSLSEGGGYEQYF